These 27 T cell receptor beta chains originate from one sample sequenced in a study of cytomegalovirus exposure and HLA in healthy donors. Primers for the PCR totalled 60 Vbeta and 13 Jbeta. Using immunoSEQ multiplex PCR, the repertoire was profiled, and TCRdb retains in-frame clones only, with some absent. The repertoire holds about 82,000 clones, with 80% to 90% as singletons. Input material: PBMCs. All receptors derive from a man between 70 and 80 years old in good health and CMV-seropositive.

V gene TRBV18 combines with J gene TRBJ2-3; D remains ambiguous. CDR1 and CDR2 from the germline V gene are KGHSH and LQKENI. The CDR3 runs 14 residues. Between the trimmed V and J ends, which lost 1 base and 4 bases, there was a span of 9 bases. The CDR3 nucleotides read TGTGCCAGCTCACCACTAGCCTTGGCAGATACGCAGTATTTT. Translating gives CASSPLALADTQYF. The full variable domain, rest sourced from reference TRBV18 and TRBJ2-3, is NAGVMQNPRHLVRRRGQEARLRCSPMKGHSHVYWYRQLPEEGLKFMVYLQKENIIDESGMPKERFSAEFPKEGPSILRIQQVVRGDSAAYFCASSPLALADTQYFGPGTRLTVL.

The chain has TRBV29-1 and TRBJ2-3, with 10 bases fitting TRBD2. Germline CDR1 reads SQVTM; CDR2 reads ANQGSEA. The V segment lost 3 bases and the J segment 5 bases; nucleotides outside the gene matches: 14. This CDR3 is built from 17 residues. CDR3 in amino acids: CSVDSGSAGLAIDTQYF. The CDR3 nucleotides are TGCAGCGTTGATTCAGGGAGCGCGGGACTAGCGATAGATACGCAGTATTTT.

V usage is TRBV4-1 and J usage is TRBJ1-2, with 8 bases matching TRBD1. The V gene end was trimmed by 4 bases and the J gene end by 5 bases; junction bases not matched to a gene: 3. Germline values: CDR1 MGHRA, CDR2 YSYEKL. The CDR3 has 13 amino acids. The CDR3 spells CASSLGQDYGYTF. The DNA for the CDR3 is TGCGCCAGCAGCCTGGGACAGGATTATGGCTACACCTTC.

This chain uses TRBV18 with TRBJ2-3; 10 nucleotides agree with TRBD1. Unmatched junction bases numbered 8, after V lost 3 bases and J lost 8 bases. Germline CDR1 reads KGHSH; CDR2 reads LQKENI. CDR3 length: 15 residues. CDR3 bases: TGTGCCAGCTCACCGGGACAGGGGTTTCGAGGTACGCAGTATTTT. It specifies CASSPGQGFRGTQYF.

J is TRBJ1-5 and V is TRBV6-6; D may be TRBD1 (6 bases). CDR1 is MNHNY and CDR2 is SVGAGI in the germline V gene (reference sequence). V was shortened by 4 bases and J by 14 bases, with 15 bases between the two germline ends. This CDR3 has 12 amino acids. The CDR3 DNA sequence: TGTGCCAGCAGTTCACAACAGGGCAAGAAGCATTTT. It codes for CASSSQQGKKHF.

The V call is TRBV4-1, the J call TRBJ1-4; weak D call: TRBD1 (6 bases). V shed 1 base and J shed 3 bases, with 12 bases lying between them. CDR1 and CDR2 from the germline V gene are MGHRA and YSYEKL. The CDR3 contains 16 residues. The CDR3 here is CASSQGRGGANEKLFF. CDR3 sequence (DNA): TGCGCCAGCAGCCAAGGCCGGGGGGGCGCTAATGAAAAACTGTTTTTT.

In this sample, this clone turned up many times. V gene TRBV2 combines with J gene TRBJ2-1; tentatively, D is TRBD2 (6 bases). The CDR3 contains 12 residues. V shed 6 bases and J shed 8 bases, with 11 bases lying between them. Germline V CDR1 and CDR2: SNHLY, FYNNEI. The CDR3 sequence: CASSVTSYEQFF. Written as DNA, the CDR3 is TGTGCCAGCAGCGTTACTAGCTATGAGCAGTTCTTC.

This clone was detected once. J is TRBJ2-6 and V is TRBV27; no clear D. Trimming removed 8 bases at V and 3 bases at J, with 5 bases between. The CDR3 runs to 12 residues. The germline gives CDR1 MNHEY, CDR2 SMNVEV (reference sequence). The CDR3 reads CASSSGANVLTF. The CDR3 bases are TGTGCCAGCTCTAGTGGGGCCAACGTCCTGACTTTC.

The J gene is TRBJ1-2, the V gene TRBV6-1; a weak D match, TRBD1 (6 bases). CDR1 is MNHNS and CDR2 is SASEGT in the germline V gene. The CDR3 contains 21 residues. V lost 2 bases and J 4 bases, leaving 32 bases between the germline ends. The CDR3 sequence: CASSERKGEGRGVLRRYGYTF. The CDR3 DNA follows: TGTGCCAGCAGTGAAAGAAAGGGCGAGGGCAGGGGAGTTCTTAGGCGCTATGGCTACACCTTC.

The rearrangement joins TRBV25-1 to TRBJ1-2, with D maybe TRBD1 (6 bases). The CDR3 covers 14 residues. Germline V gene data show CDR1 as MGHDK and CDR2 as SYGVNS. The germline V and J ends were trimmed by 1 base and 4 bases, with 10 bases remaining between them. The CDR3 DNA is TGTGCCAGCAGTGAATCCGACAGGCCCTATGGCTACACCTTC. Translating gives CASSESDRPYGYTF.

The J gene is TRBJ2-7, the V gene TRBV28; D unclear. V lost 6 bases to trimming and J lost 3 bases, with 15 bases between them. The germline gives CDR1 MDHEN, CDR2 SYDVKM. This CDR3 is built from 14 residues. CDR3 sequence (DNA): TGTGCCAGCAGGACCGAACAGCTGGTCTACGAGCAGTACTTC. This translates into CASRTEQLVYEQYF.

The V and J genes are TRBV12-5 and TRBJ2-7; 9 nucleotides agree with TRBD1. J gave up 12 bases and V 6 bases, and 15 bases lay outside the gene matches. The CDR3 covers 14 residues. Germline loops: CDR1 LGHNT, CDR2 FRNRAP. The CDR3 DNA follows: TGTGCTAGTGGCACGGGACAGGGAGGGTTCTTGGGGTACTTC. Protein: CASGTGQGGFLGYF.

The rearrangement links TRBV2 to TRBJ2-7, with 7 nucleotides matching TRBD2. Losses at the gene ends were 4 bases for V and 3 bases for J; bases not matched to a gene: 9. The CDR3 extends over 15 amino acids. Germline V gene data show CDR1 as SNHLY and CDR2 as FYNNEI. CDR3 in amino acids: CASSGEGRRSYEQYF. DNA for the CDR3: TGTGCCAGCAGTGGGGAGGGCAGGAGAAGCTACGAGCAGTACTTC.

The chain carries TRBV5-4 and TRBJ1-4; the match to TRBD1 covers 9 bases. The CDR3 length is 15 residues. V shed 4 bases and J 5 bases; nucleotides not matched to a gene: 6. Per the germline V gene, CDR1 is SGHNT and CDR2 is YYREEE (reference sequence). This chain's CDR3 is CASSPGTGLNEKLFF. The CDR3 coding sequence is TGTGCCAGCAGCCCAGGGACAGGGTTAAATGAAAAACTGTTTTTT.

The chain combines TRBV18 with TRBJ1-2; D perhaps matches TRBD1 (5 bases). Trimming took off 1 base at V and 5 bases at J, with 14 bases between the two ends. The germline V gene has CDR1 KGHSH and CDR2 LQKENI. The CDR3 has 15 amino acids. As DNA, the CDR3 is TGTGCCAGCTCACCACTGTCGGGACTGGGGTATGGCTACACCTTC. This encodes CASSPLSGLGYGYTF. The full variable domain, rest sourced from reference TRBV18 and TRBJ1-2, is NAGVMQNPRHLVRRRGQEARLRCSPMKGHSHVYWYRQLPEEGLKFMVYLQKENIIDESGMPKERFSAEFPKEGPSILRIQQVVRGDSAAYFCASSPLSGLGYGYTFGSGTRLTVV.

The rearrangement uses TRBV2 and TRBJ1-2; TRBD1 matches 7 bases. V lost 5 bases to trimming and J lost 4 bases; unmatched junction nucleotides: 10. This CDR3 spans 15 amino acids. Germline V gene sequence: CDR1 SNHLY, CDR2 FYNNEI. The CDR3 reads CASSSQSSGGYGYTF. CDR3 nucleotide sequence: TGTGCCAGCAGTTCCCAGTCCTCAGGGGGCTATGGCTACACCTTC.

This clone was seen a single time. The chain joins TRBV2 to TRBJ2-7; TRBD2 matches 8 bases. Germline assignment: CDR1 SNHLY and CDR2 FYNNEI. The junction had 7 bases not matched to a gene; V was cut back by 6 bases and J by 0 bases. CDR3 size: 15 residues. DNA for the CDR3: TGTGCCAGCAGGCTACTAGCGGTTGGCTCCTACGAGCAGTACTTC. Its protein product is CASRLLAVGSYEQYF.

The rearrangement uses TRBV2 and TRBJ1-1; 7 bases fit TRBD1. CDR1 is SNHLY, CDR2 FYNNEI, per germline. The CDR3 spans 14 residues. V trimming: 4 bases; J trimming: 0 bases; junction bases outside the gene matches: 2. The CDR3 here is CASSVGQVNTEAFF. Here the CDR3 DNA reads TGTGCCAGCAGTGTTGGACAGGTGAACACTGAAGCTTTCTTT.

This clone has only one observation. The V and J genes are TRBV10-1 and TRBJ1-5; 10 nucleotides agree with TRBD1. Per germline, CDR1 WNHNN and CDR2 SYGVQD (reference sequence). V was pared by 10 bases and J by 4 bases, with 16 bases of the junction left unmatched. There are 17 residues in the CDR3. The CDR3 DNA is TGCGCCACCACGGGGAAACGACAGGGGGCTAGTAATCAGCCCCAGCATTTT. The encoded protein is CATTGKRQGASNQPQHF.

The chain carries TRBV4-1 and TRBJ1-6, with TRBD1 identical over 8 bases. CDR1 is MGHRA, CDR2 YSYEKL, per germline. The CDR3 extends over 16 amino acids. V lost 0 bases to trimming and J lost 8 bases; unmatched junction nucleotides: 6. CDR3 nucleotides: TGCGCCAGCAGCCAAGATGTTGGACAGGGATATTCACCCCTCCACTTT. Protein product: CASSQDVGQGYSPLHF.

The CDR3 loop reads CASSLSSSNQPQHF. Written as DNA, the CDR3 is TGTGCCAGCAGCTTAAGCTCTAGCAATCAGCCCCAGCATTTT. The rearrangement uses TRBV7-9 and TRBJ1-5; no reliable D call. Germline assignment: CDR1 SEHNR and CDR2 FQNEAQ (reference sequence). The CDR3 is 14 residues long. V was pared by 2 bases and J by 0 bases, with 5 bases between.

V is TRBV15 and J is TRBJ2-7; TRBD2 aligns across 11 bases. CDR3 length: 15 amino acids. The germline CDR1 and CDR2 sequences are LNHNV and YYDKDF (reference sequence). V lost 5 bases, J lost 6 bases, and 9 bases stayed unmatched. The CDR3 DNA sequence: TGTGCCACCAGCCATATACTAGCGGGAGTCGGCGAGCAGTACTTC. Residues: CATSHILAGVGEQYF.

The V gene is TRBV5-1, the J gene TRBJ1-2, with 9 bases fitting TRBD1. The CDR3 extends over 15 amino acids. The junction had 7 bases not matched to a gene; V was cut back by 5 bases and J by 2 bases. CDR1 is SGHRS and CDR2 is YFSETQ in the germline V gene. CDR3 in DNA: TGCGCCAGCAGTAGGGACAGGGAAATGAACTATGGCTACACCTTC. This gives the protein CASSRDREMNYGYTF.

This clone was found a few times. This rearrangement joins TRBV6-5 to TRBJ2-7; perhaps TRBD1 as D (5 bases). Germline V lookup: CDR1 MNHEY, CDR2 SVGAGI. Trimming stripped 0 bases from V and 5 bases from J, with 8 bases between. The CDR3 length is 13 residues. CDR3 in DNA: TGTGCCAGCAGTTACTCGGAAGGGGACGAGCAGTACTTC. Amino acid sequence: CASSYSEGDEQYF.

With regard to this clone: This likely comes from a read error, as the CDR3 has no conserved phenylalanine or tryptophan at its end. This chain connects TRBV7-8 to TRBJ1-2, with TRBD1 matching 7 bases. CDR3 length: 17 amino acids. V lost 4 bases and J lost 0; bases outside the gene matches: 11. Germline lookup yields CDR1 SGHVS and CDR2 FQNEAQ. In DNA form, the CDR3 reads TGTGCCAGCAGCTCTCGGGGCAGGGGGAAAACTAACTATGGCTACACCGTC. Its translation is CASSSRGRGKTNYGYTV.

The genes are TRBV6-5 and TRBJ2-2; 8 bases agree with TRBD2. Germline-derived CDR1 and CDR2 are MNHEY and SVGAGI. The V gene end was trimmed by 4 bases and the J gene end by 4 bases; junction bases not matched to a gene: 8. The CDR3 spans 16 residues. In nucleotides, the CDR3 is TGTGCCAGCAGTTCGCATAGCGGGATTGTCACCGGGGAGCTGTTTTTT. As protein: CASSSHSGIVTGELFF.

About this clone: Other DNA sequences in this specimen translate into the identical CDR3. The J gene is TRBJ2-7, the V gene TRBV7-9; possibly TRBD2 for D (5 bases). V dropped 4 bases and J dropped 4 bases, with 8 bases sitting between them. Germline V gives CDR1 SEHNR, CDR2 FQNEAQ (reference sequence). CDR3 length equals 12 residues. CDR3 sequence: CASSSTGYEQYF. In DNA form, the CDR3 reads TGTGCCAGCAGCTCCACGGGGTACGAGCAGTACTTC.